The T cell receptor beta chain under discussion was sequenced for a study of T cells in Graves' hyperthyroidism and ophthalmopathy. This clonotype was seen at least ten times. TCR beta CDR3 regions were amplified from RNA. Using the HTBI primer set, a first-round RT-PCR was run on the TCR CDR3. TCRdb re-called the multiplex PCR reads with MiXCR, one entry per CDR3 protein. The sample comprises under 350,000 distinct CDR3 sequences, about an eighth of which are singletons, and roughly 8.5% rests with the top ten. Diagnostic decisions used clinical symptoms, serum thyroxine and TRAb, thyroid ultrasound and orbital computed tomography. The CDR3 has 13 amino acids. V lost 6 bases to trimming and J lost 3 bases, with 11 bases between them. Germline CDR1 and CDR2: SQVTM and ANQGSEA.

The chain couples TRBV29-1 to TRBJ2-2; D unresolved. Sequences were obtained from blood. The clonotype was recovered from a woman under 40 with Graves' hyperthyroidism that later progressed to Graves' ophthalmopathy. The chain's CDR3 is CSVAQQYTGELFF. CDR3 sequence (DNA): TGCAGCGTCGCCCAACAGTACACCGGGGAGCTGTTTTTT.